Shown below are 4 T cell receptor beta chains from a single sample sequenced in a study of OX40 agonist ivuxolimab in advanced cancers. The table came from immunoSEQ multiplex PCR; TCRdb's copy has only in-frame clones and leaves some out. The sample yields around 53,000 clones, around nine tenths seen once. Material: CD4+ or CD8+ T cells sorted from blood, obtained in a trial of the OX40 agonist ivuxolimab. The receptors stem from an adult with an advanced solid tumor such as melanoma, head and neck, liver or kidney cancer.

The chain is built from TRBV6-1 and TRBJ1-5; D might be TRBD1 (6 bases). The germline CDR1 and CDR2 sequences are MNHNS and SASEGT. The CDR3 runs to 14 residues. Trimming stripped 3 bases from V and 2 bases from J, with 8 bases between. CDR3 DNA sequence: TGTGCCAGCAGTGAGGGGGGCGGCAATCAGCCCCAGCATTTT. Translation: CASSEGGGNQPQHF.

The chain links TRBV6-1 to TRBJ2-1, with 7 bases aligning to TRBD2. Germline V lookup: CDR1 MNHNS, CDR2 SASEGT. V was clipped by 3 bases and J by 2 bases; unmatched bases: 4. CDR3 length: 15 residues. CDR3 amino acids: CASSDASGTYNEQFF. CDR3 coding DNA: TGTGCCAGCAGTGACGCTAGCGGAACCTACAATGAGCAGTTCTTC.

CDR3 in DNA: TGTGCCAGCAGTGACGGGGGGGGACTAGCGGAAGTCCTTACCTACGAGCAGTACTTC. It translates to CASSDGGGLAEVLTYEQYF. The chain has TRBV6-4 and TRBJ2-7, with 11 positions matching TRBD2. After removal of 2 bases from V and 2 bases from J, the junction contained 14 bases not matched to a gene. Germline lookup yields CDR1 MRHNA and CDR2 SNTAGT. This CDR3 has 19 residues.

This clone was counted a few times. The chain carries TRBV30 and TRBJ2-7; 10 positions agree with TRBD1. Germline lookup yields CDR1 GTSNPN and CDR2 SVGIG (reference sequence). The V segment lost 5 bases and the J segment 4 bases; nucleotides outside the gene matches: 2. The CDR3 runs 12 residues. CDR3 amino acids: CAWDRGHYEQYF. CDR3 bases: TGTGCCTGGGACAGGGGGCATTACGAGCAGTACTTC.